A single T cell receptor beta chain is shown here with its context. Germline V gene lookup returns CDR1 MNHNS and CDR2 SASEGT. The CDR3 length is 16 residues. Trimming shortened V by 4 bases and J by 1 base, and 15 bases separated the two germline ends. Data came from immunoSEQ multiplex PCR; TCRdb stores just in-frame clones and leaves some out. The sample lists about 80,000 clones, approximately 94% occurring once. The sample originates from a study of technical replicates of blood from several donors. V usage is TRBV6-1 and J usage is TRBJ2-3; D not certain. The receptor comes from a human donor in good health. The sequenced material came from T cells isolated from PBMCs. The CDR3 sequence: CASSALLALGTDTQYF. CDR3 DNA sequence: TGTGCCAGCAGTGCCCTTCTGGCCCTCGGCACAGATACGCAGTATTTT.